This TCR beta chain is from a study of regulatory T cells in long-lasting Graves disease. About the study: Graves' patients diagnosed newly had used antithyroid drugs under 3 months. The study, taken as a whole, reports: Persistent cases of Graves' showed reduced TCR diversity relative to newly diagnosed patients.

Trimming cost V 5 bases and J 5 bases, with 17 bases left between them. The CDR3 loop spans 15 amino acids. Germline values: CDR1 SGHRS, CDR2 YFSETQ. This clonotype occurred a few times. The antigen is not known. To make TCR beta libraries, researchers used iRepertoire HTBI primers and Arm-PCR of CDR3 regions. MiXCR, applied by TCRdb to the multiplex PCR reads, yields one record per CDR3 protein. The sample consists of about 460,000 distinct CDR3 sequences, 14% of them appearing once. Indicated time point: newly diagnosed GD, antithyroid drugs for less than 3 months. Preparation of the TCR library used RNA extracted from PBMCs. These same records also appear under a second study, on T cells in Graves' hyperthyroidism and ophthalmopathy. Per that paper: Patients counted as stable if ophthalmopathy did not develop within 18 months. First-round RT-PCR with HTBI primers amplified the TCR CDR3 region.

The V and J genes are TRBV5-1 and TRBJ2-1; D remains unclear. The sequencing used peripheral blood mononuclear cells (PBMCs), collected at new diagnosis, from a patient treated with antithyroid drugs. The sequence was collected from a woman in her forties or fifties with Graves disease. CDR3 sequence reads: CASRPGRQSDNEQFF. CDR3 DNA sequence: TGCGCCAGCAGGCCCGGAAGGCAGTCGGACAATGAGCAGTTCTTC. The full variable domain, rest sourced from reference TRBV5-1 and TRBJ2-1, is KAGVTQTPRYLIKTRGQQVTLSCSPISGHRSVSWYQQTPGQGLQFLFEYFSETQRNKGNFPGRFSGRQFSNSRSEMNVSTLELGDSALYLCASRPGRQSDNEQFFGPGTRLTVL.